These 5 T cell receptor beta chains share one sample of origin, sequenced in a study of blood T cell repertoires in COVID-19. Method: immunoSEQ multiplex PCR; TCRdb's copy keeps in-frame clones and lacks some. The sample records about 280,000 clones, roughly 90% being singletons. The source material was peripheral blood. The receptor source for this set is a woman in her thirties with COVID-19, enrolled during active disease.

The CDR3 loop is CASSAGLPTDTQYF. The CDR3 region has the DNA TGCGCCAGCAGTGCCGGACTCCCCACAGATACGCAGTATTTT. V usage is TRBV10-1 and J usage is TRBJ2-3; D is possibly TRBD2 (5 bases). Germline-derived CDR1 and CDR2 are WNHNN and SYGVQD (reference sequence). V gave up 4 bases and J gave up 2 bases, with 10 bases separating them. The CDR3 length is 14 residues.

The rearrangement links TRBV9 to TRBJ2-1; the D gene is possibly TRBD2 (6 bases). The CDR3 spans 15 residues. Trimming took off 5 bases at V and 2 bases at J, with 14 bases between the two ends. CDR1 is SGDLS, CDR2 YYNGEE, per germline. This chain's CDR3 is CASRDDSGPYNEQFF. The CDR3 DNA sequence: TGTGCCAGCAGAGATGATAGCGGACCCTACAATGAGCAGTTCTTC.

This rearrangement joins TRBV13 to TRBJ1-1; D may be TRBD1 (5 bases). The germline V and J ends were trimmed by 8 bases and 1 base, with 17 bases remaining between them. The CDR3 is made up of 15 amino acids. Per the germline V gene, CDR1 is PRHDT and CDR2 is FYEKMQ (reference sequence). In nucleotides, the CDR3 is TGTGCCAGCGGGAAACCGGGACTTACGAACACTGAAGCTTTCTTT. Its translation is CASGKPGLTNTEAFF.

The chain employs TRBV30 and TRBJ2-7; 8 bases fit TRBD2. V lost 1 base, J lost 6 bases, and 2 bases stayed unmatched. The CDR3 extends over 12 amino acids. CDR1 is GTSNPN, CDR2 SVGIG, per germline (reference sequence). The CDR3: CAWSGTSPEQYF. CDR3 coding DNA: TGTGCCTGGAGTGGGACTAGCCCCGAGCAGTACTTC.

This clone was seen a handful of times. The gene calls are TRBV30 and TRBJ2-7; 10 bases match TRBD2. Germline V gives CDR1 GTSNPN, CDR2 SVGIG (reference sequence). This CDR3 has 15 amino acids. Trimming cost V 0 bases and J 3 bases; bases outside gene matches: 5. CDR3 in DNA: TGTGCCTGGAGTGTCCTAGCGGGAGTCCACTACGAGCAGTACTTC. Protein sequence: CAWSVLAGVHYEQYF.